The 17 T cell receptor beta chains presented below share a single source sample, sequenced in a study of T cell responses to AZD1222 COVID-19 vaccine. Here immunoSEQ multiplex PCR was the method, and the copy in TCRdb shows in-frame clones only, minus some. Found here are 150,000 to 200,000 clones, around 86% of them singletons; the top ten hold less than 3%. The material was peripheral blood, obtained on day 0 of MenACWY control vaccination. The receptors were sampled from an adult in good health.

The CDR3 loop reads CASSHTGETGELFF. DNA of the CDR3: TGTGCCAGCAGCCACACAGGGGAGACCGGGGAGCTGTTTTTT. The J gene is TRBJ2-2, the V gene TRBV4-2; 7 bases match TRBD1. This CDR3 contains 14 residues. With V trimmed by 3 bases and J by 5 bases, 3 bases remained unmatched. Germline CDR1 LGHNA, CDR2 YNFKEQ.

Here the CDR3 reads CASSFGTSGYEQYF. The CDR3 DNA reads as TGTGCCAGCAGCTTCGGGACTAGCGGCTACGAGCAGTACTTC. V usage is TRBV7-2 and J usage is TRBJ2-7; the match to TRBD2 covers 11 bases. With V trimmed by 3 bases and J by 3 bases, 1 base remained unmatched. CDR1 is SGHTA and CDR2 is FQGNSA in the germline V gene. The CDR3 is 14 residues long. Complete variable domain (other parts from reference TRBV7-2 and TRBJ2-7): GAGVSQSPSNKVTEKGKDVELRCDPISGHTALYWYRQSLGQGLEFLIYFQGNSAPDKSGLPSDRFSAERTGGSVSTLTIQRTQQEDSAVYLCASSFGTSGYEQYFGPGTRLTVT.

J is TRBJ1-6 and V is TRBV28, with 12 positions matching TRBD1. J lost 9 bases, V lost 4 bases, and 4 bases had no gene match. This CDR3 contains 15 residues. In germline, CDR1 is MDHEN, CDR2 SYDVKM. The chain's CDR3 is CASSSPGQGASPLHF. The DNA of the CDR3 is TGTGCCAGCAGTTCGCCGGGACAGGGGGCTTCACCCCTCCACTTT.

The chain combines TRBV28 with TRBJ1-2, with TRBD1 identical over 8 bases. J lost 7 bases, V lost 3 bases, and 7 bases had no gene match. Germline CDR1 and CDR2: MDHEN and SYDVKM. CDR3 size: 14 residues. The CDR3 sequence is CASSLTGAGSGYTF. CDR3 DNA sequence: TGTGCCAGCAGTTTGACAGGGGCGGGTAGTGGCTACACCTTC.

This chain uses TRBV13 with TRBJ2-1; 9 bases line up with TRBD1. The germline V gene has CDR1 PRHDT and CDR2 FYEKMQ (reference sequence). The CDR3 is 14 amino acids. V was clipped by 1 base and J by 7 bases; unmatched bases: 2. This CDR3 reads CASSLEGTGNEQFF. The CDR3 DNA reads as TGTGCCAGCAGCTTAGAAGGGACAGGGAATGAGCAGTTCTTC. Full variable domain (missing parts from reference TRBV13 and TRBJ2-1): AAGVIQSPRHLIKEKRETATLKCYPIPRHDTVYWYQQGPGQDPQFLISFYEKMQSDKGSIPDRFSAQQFSDYHSELNMSSLELGDSALYFCASSLEGTGNEQFFGPGTRLTVL.

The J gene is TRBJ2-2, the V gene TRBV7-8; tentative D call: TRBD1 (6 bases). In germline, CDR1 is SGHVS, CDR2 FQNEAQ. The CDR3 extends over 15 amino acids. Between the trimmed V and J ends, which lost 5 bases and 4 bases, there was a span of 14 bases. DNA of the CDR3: TGTGCCAGCAGCATCGGACAGCGTCTCACCGGGGAGCTGTTTTTT. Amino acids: CASSIGQRLTGELFF.

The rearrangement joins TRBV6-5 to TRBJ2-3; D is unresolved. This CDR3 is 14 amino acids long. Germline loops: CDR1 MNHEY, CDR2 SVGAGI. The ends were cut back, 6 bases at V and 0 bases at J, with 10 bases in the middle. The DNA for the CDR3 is TGTGCCAGCAGCCGGGTGCAAAGCACAGATACGCAGTATTTT. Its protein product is CASSRVQSTDTQYF.

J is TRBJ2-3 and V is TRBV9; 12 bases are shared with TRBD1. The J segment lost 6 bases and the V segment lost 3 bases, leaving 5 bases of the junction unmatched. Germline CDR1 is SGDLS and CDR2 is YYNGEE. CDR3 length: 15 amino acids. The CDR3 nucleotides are TGTGCCAGCAGCGCCGGGACAGGGGGCGACGATACGCAGTATTTT. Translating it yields CASSAGTGGDDTQYF.

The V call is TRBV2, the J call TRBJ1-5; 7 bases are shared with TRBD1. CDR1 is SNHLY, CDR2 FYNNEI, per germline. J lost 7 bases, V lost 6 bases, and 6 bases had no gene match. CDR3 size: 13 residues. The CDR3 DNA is TGTGCCAGCAGAGGGGACAGCGACCAGCCCCAGCATTTT. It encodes CASRGDSDQPQHF.

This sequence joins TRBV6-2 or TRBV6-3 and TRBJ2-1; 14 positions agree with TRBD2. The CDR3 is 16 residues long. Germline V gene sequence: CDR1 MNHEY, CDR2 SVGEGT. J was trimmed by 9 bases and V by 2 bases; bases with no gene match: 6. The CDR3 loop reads CASSYPTSGGAPEQFF. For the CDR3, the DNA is TGTGCCAGCAGTTACCCGACTAGCGGGGGGGCACCTGAGCAGTTCTTC.

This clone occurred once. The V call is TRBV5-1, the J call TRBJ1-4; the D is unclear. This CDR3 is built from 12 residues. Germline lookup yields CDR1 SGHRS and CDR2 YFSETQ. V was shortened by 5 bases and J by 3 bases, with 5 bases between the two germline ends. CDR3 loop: CASSNPNEKLFF. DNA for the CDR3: TGCGCCAGCAGTAACCCTAATGAAAAACTGTTTTTT.

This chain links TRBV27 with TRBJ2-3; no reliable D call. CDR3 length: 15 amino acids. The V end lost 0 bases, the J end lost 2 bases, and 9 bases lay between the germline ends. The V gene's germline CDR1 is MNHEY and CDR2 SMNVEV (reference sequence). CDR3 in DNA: TGTGCCAGCAGTTTATCCGTCTCTTACACAGATACGCAGTATTTT. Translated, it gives CASSLSVSYTDTQYF.

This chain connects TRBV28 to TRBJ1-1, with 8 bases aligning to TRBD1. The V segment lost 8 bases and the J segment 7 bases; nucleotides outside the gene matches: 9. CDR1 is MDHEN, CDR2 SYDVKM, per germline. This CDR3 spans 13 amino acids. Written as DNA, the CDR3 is TGTGCCAGCTGTCGGACAGGGTGGGTTGAAGCTTTCTTT. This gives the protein CASCRTGWVEAFF.

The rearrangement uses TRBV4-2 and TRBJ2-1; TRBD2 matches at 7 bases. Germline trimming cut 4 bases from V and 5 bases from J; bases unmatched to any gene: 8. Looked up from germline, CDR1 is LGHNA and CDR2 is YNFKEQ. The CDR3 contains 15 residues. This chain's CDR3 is CASSPSGRDHNEQFF. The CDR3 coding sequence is TGTGCCAGCAGCCCCTCAGGGAGGGACCACAATGAGCAGTTCTTC.

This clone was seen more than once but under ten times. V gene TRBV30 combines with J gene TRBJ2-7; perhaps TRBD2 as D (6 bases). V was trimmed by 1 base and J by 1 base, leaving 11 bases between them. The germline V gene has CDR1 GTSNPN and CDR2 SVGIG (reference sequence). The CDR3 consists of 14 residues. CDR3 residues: CAWSGRVLSYEQYF. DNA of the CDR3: TGTGCCTGGAGTGGGAGGGTACTATCCTACGAGCAGTACTTC.

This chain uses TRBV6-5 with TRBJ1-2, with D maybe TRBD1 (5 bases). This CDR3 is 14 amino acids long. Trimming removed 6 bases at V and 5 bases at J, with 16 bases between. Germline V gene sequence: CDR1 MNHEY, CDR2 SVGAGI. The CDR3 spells CASRINGAFYGYTF. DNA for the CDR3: TGTGCCAGCAGGATAAATGGGGCTTTTTATGGCTACACCTTC.

The CDR3 is CASSTRYQETQYF. CDR3 bases: TGTGCCAGCAGTACACGGTACCAAGAGACCCAGTACTTC. The chain joins TRBV6-5 to TRBJ2-5; D ambiguous. Trimming left V 5 bases short and J 0 bases short, with 7 bases between. The germline CDR1 and CDR2 sequences are MNHEY and SVGAGI. CDR3 length equals 13 residues.